The rows below give T cell receptor beta chains drawn from one sample of a study of cytomegalovirus exposure and HLA in healthy donors. Sequencing was performed with immunoSEQ multiplex PCR; in TCRdb, only in-frame clones are kept and a portion is missing. The sample includes roughly 110,000 clones, approximately 74% of them seen just once. The material sequenced was PBMCs. The receptors originated from a woman between 40 and 50 years old in good health and CMV-seropositive. The CDR3 runs from the conserved cysteine through the conserved F or W. Fields, in order: J gene, D gene, clone size, V gene, CDR3 protein, CDR3 DNA. A D gene is named only where the DNA matches it firmly. Not every row has a clone size; where given, it reads once, few, many or a size class.

>TRBJ1-3|-|-|TRBV4-3
CASSQAGYSGNTIYF
TGCGCCAGCAGCCAAGCGGGGTACTCTGGAAACACCATATATTTT
>TRBJ2-4|-|once|TRBV5-6
CASSWRRPQGIQYF
TGTGCCAGCAGCTGGCGCCGGCCTCAGGGCATTCAGTACTTC
>TRBJ1-3|TRBD1|-|TRBV9
CASSLDRGLTSGNTIYF
TGTGCCAGCAGCCTAGACAGGGGCCTAACCTCTGGAAACACCATATATTTT
>TRBJ2-2|-|-|TRBV1
CTSSHPPRYPAGELFF
TGCACCAGCAGCCATCCCCCGAGGTATCCAGCCGGGGAGCTGTTTTTT
>TRBJ1-1|-|-|TRBV7-9
CASRFGETEAFF
TGTGCCAGCAGGTTCGGAGAGACTGAAGCTTTCTTT
>TRBJ1-6|-|-|TRBV9
CASSISGSPLHF
TGTGCCAGCAGCATCAGTGGTTCACCCCTCCACTTT
>TRBJ1-5|TRBD1|-|TRBV19
CASSPRQGAGQPQHF
TGTGCCAGTAGTCCCCGCCAGGGGGCGGGTCAGCCCCAGCATTTT
>TRBJ1-6|-|-|TRBV5-4
CASSLDRVNSPLHF
TGTGCCAGCAGCTTGGACCGGGTAAATTCACCCCTCCACTTT
>TRBJ2-3|TRBD1|-|TRBV10-3
CAISQGTGDLTDTQYF
TGTGCCATCAGTCAGGGGACAGGGGACCTCACAGATACGCAGTATTTT
>TRBJ1-5|-|few|TRBV7-2
CASTVGVDQPQHF
TGTGCCAGCACTGTAGGGGTGGATCAGCCCCAGCATTTT
>TRBJ1-5|TRBD1|-|TRBV6-1
CASRTGGAFQPQHF
TGTGCCAGCAGGACAGGGGGGGCTTTCCAGCCCCAGCATTTT
>TRBJ2-1|TRBD1|-|TRBV2
CASSGGSDRGTGEQFF
TGTGCCAGCAGTGGAGGGTCGGACAGGGGAACGGGAGAGCAGTTCTTC
>TRBJ2-5|TRBD2|-|TRBV29-1
CSVEVGLAWGGTQYF
TGCAGCGTTGAAGTGGGCCTAGCGTGGGGGGGGACCCAGTACTTC
>TRBJ1-1|-|-|TRBV2
CASSVPLRWTEAFF
TGTGCCAGCAGCGTGCCACTCAGGTGGACTGAAGCTTTCTTT
>TRBJ1-1|-|-|TRBV30
CAWRSRQDLPAFF
TGTGCCTGGAGATCCCGACAGGACCTTCCAGCTTTCTTT
>TRBJ1-4|-|-|TRBV7-9
CASSLRRTGLNEKLFF
TGTGCCAGCAGCTTGCGCCGGACCGGACTTAATGAAAAACTGTTTTTT
>TRBJ1-6|TRBD1|-|TRBV2
CASRSTGGRSPLHF
TGTGCCAGCAGATCGACAGGGGGCCGCTCACCCCTCCACTTT
>TRBJ1-5|-|-|TRBV12-5
CASGSDQAQPQHF
TGTGCTAGTGGTTCTGACCAGGCACAGCCCCAGCATTTT
>TRBJ2-5|TRBD2|-|TRBV4-3
CASSRSLGGAGGGETQYF
TGCGCCAGCAGCCGCTCCTTGGGGGGTGCGGGAGGGGGAGAGACCCAGTACTTC
>TRBJ1-1|-|few|TRBV30
CAWSPKRNTEAFF
TGTGCCTGGAGTCCGAAGAGAAACACTGAAGCTTTCTTT
>TRBJ2-5|-|once|TRBV6-5
CASSRSSRETQYF
TGTGCCAGCAGTAGGTCATCGCGGGAGACCCAGTACTTC
>TRBJ2-7|-|-|TRBV5-4
CASSAAGSLTPYEQYF
TGTGCCAGCAGCGCGGCCGGGTCCCTCACACCCTACGAGCAGTACTTC